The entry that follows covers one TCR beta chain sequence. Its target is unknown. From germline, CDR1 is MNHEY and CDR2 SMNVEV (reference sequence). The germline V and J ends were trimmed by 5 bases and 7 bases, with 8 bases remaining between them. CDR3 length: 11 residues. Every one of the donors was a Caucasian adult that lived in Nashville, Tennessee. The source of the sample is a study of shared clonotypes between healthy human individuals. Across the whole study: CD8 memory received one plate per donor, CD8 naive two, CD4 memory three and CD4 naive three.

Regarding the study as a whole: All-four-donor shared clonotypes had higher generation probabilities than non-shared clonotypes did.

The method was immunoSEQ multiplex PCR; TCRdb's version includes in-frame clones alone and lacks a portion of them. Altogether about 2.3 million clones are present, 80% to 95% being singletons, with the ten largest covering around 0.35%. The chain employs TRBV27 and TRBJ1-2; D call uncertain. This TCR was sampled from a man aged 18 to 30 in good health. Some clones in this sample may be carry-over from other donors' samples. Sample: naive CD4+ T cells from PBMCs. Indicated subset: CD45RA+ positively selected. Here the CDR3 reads CASSQGSGYTF. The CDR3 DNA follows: TGTGCCAGCAGTCAAGGGTCTGGCTACACCTTC.